This is a list of T cell receptor beta chains from one sample in a study of beta chain features in type 1 diabetes. Method: immunoSEQ multiplex PCR; TCRdb's copy keeps in-frame clones and lacks some. This table has about 400,000 clones, around 12% appearing once. The material sequenced was naive CD4+ T cells from blood. The receptors come from a woman aged 18-30 years with type 1 diabetes. Both conserved end residues are part of each CDR3. The D gene is left open where the match is weak. Clone sizes are given selectively: once, few, many, or a class where the clone is expanded.

D gene	V gene	clone size	J gene	CDR3 protein	CDR3 DNA
NA	TRBV7-9	NA	TRBJ2-7	CASSLVGSRRDEQYF	TGTGCCAGCAGCTTAGTTGGGAGTCGGCGCGACGAGCAGTACTTC
NA	TRBV19	NA	TRBJ1-2	CASSPGGRATIRGYTF	TGTGCCAGTAGCCCGGGGGGCAGGGCGACGATTAGAGGCTACACCTTC
NA	TRBV14	few	TRBJ1-2	CASSDQGLGYTF	TGTGCCAGCAGCGATCAGGGGTTGGGCTACACCTTC
TRBD1	TRBV4-3	NA	TRBJ1-2	CASSQDRGLVGYTF	TGCGCCAGCAGCCAAGACAGGGGGTTAGTCGGCTACACCTTC
NA	TRBV25-1	few	TRBJ1-2	CASSDERAANYGYTF	TGTGCCAGCAGTGATGAGAGGGCTGCTAACTATGGCTACACCTTC
TRBD1	TRBV5-4	few	TRBJ2-3	CASSLQGVDTQYF	TGTGCCAGCAGCTTACAGGGGGTAGATACGCAGTATTTT
TRBD1	TRBV30	NA	TRBJ1-5	CAWNPGTVAQPQHF	TGTGCCTGGAACCCCGGGACAGTGGCTCAGCCCCAGCATTTT
NA	TRBV11-2	few	TRBJ2-7	CASSLGWGDSYEQYF	TGTGCCAGCAGCTTGGGGTGGGGGGACAGCTACGAGCAGTACTTC
NA	TRBV19	few	TRBJ1-5	CASSSLGVGNQPQHF	TGTGCCAGTAGTAGTCTAGGTGTTGGCAATCAGCCCCAGCATTTT
TRBD1	TRBV6-5	NA	TRBJ2-7	CASTIGGTGGEQYF	TGTGCCAGCACAATCGGCGGGACAGGGGGCGAGCAGTACTTC
NA	TRBV11-2	few	TRBJ1-4	CASSPLTSITRKLFF	TGTGCCAGCAGCCCCTTGACATCCATCACCAGGAAACTGTTTTTT
NA	TRBV5-4	few	TRBJ1-1	CASSRQSNTEAFF	TGTGCCAGCAGCCGACAGTCGAACACTGAAGCTTTCTTT
TRBD1	TRBV7-3	NA	TRBJ2-6	CASSPTGGGNPSGANVLTF	TGTGCCAGCAGCCCGACAGGGGGCGGTAATCCTTCTGGGGCCAACGTCCTGACTTTC
NA	TRBV6-6	NA	TRBJ1-5	CASSTQGWQPQHF	TGTGCCAGCAGTACGCAGGGCTGGCAGCCCCAGCATTTT
TRBD1	TRBV6-5	NA	TRBJ1-3	CASMATGLGDTIYF	TGTGCCAGCATGGCGACAGGGTTGGGGGACACCATATATTTT
TRBD2	TRBV18	NA	TRBJ2-3	CASSPGAGVTDTQYF	TGTGCCAGCTCACCGGGAGCGGGGGTCACAGATACGCAGTATTTT
NA	TRBV5-4	NA	TRBJ1-1	CASSRDSGNTEAFF	TGTGCCAGCAGCCGCGACAGTGGGAACACTGAAGCTTTCTTT
TRBD1	TRBV7-9	NA	TRBJ2-5	CASSRGTGQAQETQYF	TGTGCCAGCAGCCGTGGGACAGGCCAGGCCCAAGAGACCCAGTACTTC
TRBD1	TRBV7-2	NA	TRBJ1-4	CASKGQAHNEKLFF	TGTGCCAGCAAAGGACAGGCGCATAATGAAAAACTGTTTTTT
NA	TRBV7-9	few	TRBJ1-1	CAPNRAMNTEAFF	TGTGCGCCGAACAGGGCTATGAACACTGAAGCTTTCTTT
TRBD2	TRBV25-1	few	TRBJ2-1	CASRWDGGAINEQFF	TGTGCCAGCAGATGGGACGGGGGGGCTATCAATGAGCAGTTCTTC
TRBD1	TRBV7-2	once	TRBJ1-1	CASRPDRLQTEAFF	TGTGCCAGCAGGCCGGACAGGTTACAGACTGAAGCTTTCTTT
TRBD1	TRBV4-2	few	TRBJ2-1	CASSGTGDHDEQFF	TGTGCCAGCAGCGGAACAGGGGATCACGATGAGCAGTTCTTC
TRBD1	TRBV28	few	TRBJ1-2	CASRSPGGYGYTF	TGTGCCAGCAGAAGTCCAGGGGGCTATGGCTACACCTTC